One and the same sample provided the 23 T cell receptor beta chains below, sequenced in a study of somatic mutations in cytotoxic T cells in rheumatoid arthritis. Using immunoSEQ multiplex PCR, the repertoire was profiled, and TCRdb retains in-frame clones only, with some absent. The repertoire holds 6,500 to 8,500 clones, with around four fifths as singletons. The sample was CD8+ T cells sorted from blood. The receptors shown here come from an adult with rheumatoid arthritis.

This clone appeared a few times. This chain links TRBV6-5 with TRBJ1-5, with unresolved D. CDR1 is MNHEY and CDR2 is SVGAGI in the germline V gene. The V gene lost 0 bases and the J gene lost 7 bases, with 7 bases spanning the gap. The CDR3 covers 13 residues. The CDR3 sequence is CASSYSKDQPQHF. CDR3 in DNA: TGTGCCAGCAGTTACTCGAAAGACCAGCCCCAGCATTTT.

V is TRBV4-3 and J is TRBJ2-7, with D possibly called TRBD1 or TRBD2 (5 bases each). The CDR3 totals 16 residues. Germline V gives CDR1 LGHNA, CDR2 YSLEER. V lost 0 bases and J lost 1, with 13 bases in between. The CDR3 sequence is CASSQDWQGVSYEQYF. For the CDR3, the DNA is TGCGCCAGCAGCCAAGATTGGCAGGGAGTTTCCTACGAGCAGTACTTC.

The chain recombines TRBV11-3 with TRBJ2-1; tentative D call: TRBD2 (5 bases). CDR3 length: 15 amino acids. Trimming cost V 4 bases and J 4 bases, with 14 bases left between them. CDR1 and CDR2 from the germline V gene are SGHNT and YENEEA. The CDR3 bases are TGTGCCAGCAGCTCCGGGGTAGAGGGTTACAATGAGCAGTTCTTC. Translating gives CASSSGVEGYNEQFF.

The chain links TRBV4-3 to TRBJ1-2; D unresolved. Germline V gene lookup returns CDR1 LGHNA and CDR2 YSLEER. The CDR3 loop spans 16 amino acids. V dropped 0 bases and J dropped 4 bases, with 15 bases sitting between them. As DNA, the CDR3 is TGCGCCAGCAGCCAAGATTTACAGACCCTTGGCTATGGCTACACCTTC. It codes for CASSQDLQTLGYGYTF.

This clone is termed large (0.1 to 1%). This chain connects TRBV12-5 to TRBJ2-3; no clear D. The CDR3 has 16 amino acids. Trimming stripped 1 base from V and 10 bases from J, with 21 bases between. Germline V gives CDR1 LGHNT, CDR2 FRNRAP. The CDR3: CASGLDRYTRNFPQYF. The CDR3 DNA sequence: TGTGCTAGTGGTTTGGATAGATACACCCGAAATTTCCCGCAGTATTTT.

The chain links TRBV6-1 to TRBJ1-1; 8 nucleotides agree with TRBD1. Unmatched junction bases numbered 4, after V lost 6 bases and J lost 1 base. There are 14 residues in the CDR3. Germline CDR1 and CDR2: MNHNS and SASEGT. The CDR3 coding sequence is TGTGCCAGCAGCTGGACAGGGTGGAACACTGAAGCTTTCTTT. It specifies CASSWTGWNTEAFF.

This chain joins TRBV27 and TRBJ1-6, with TRBD1 identical over 7 bases. The V gene end was trimmed by 3 bases and the J gene end by 10 bases; junction bases not matched to a gene: 6. CDR3 length: 14 amino acids. Germline V gives CDR1 MNHEY, CDR2 SMNVEV (reference sequence). CDR3 in DNA: TGTGCCAGCAGTTTTGAAGGGGGCCAATCACCCCTCCACTTT. Its translation: CASSFEGGQSPLHF.

V usage is TRBV7-6 and J usage is TRBJ2-1; no reliable D call. The CDR3 runs to 13 residues. V lost 2 bases and J lost 5, with 7 bases in between. CDR1 is SGHVS, CDR2 FNYEAQ, per germline. CDR3 protein: CASSLTSHNEQFF. The CDR3 DNA is TGTGCCAGCAGCTTAACAAGCCACAATGAGCAGTTCTTC.

The genes are TRBV2 and TRBJ1-5, with D unclear. There are 13 residues in the CDR3. The germline CDR1 and CDR2 sequences are SNHLY and FYNNEI. Trimming stripped 1 base from V and 10 bases from J, with 11 bases between. For the CDR3, the DNA is TGTGCCAGCAGTGAAGAGGTGCCGGCCCCCCAGCATTTT. Protein sequence: CASSEEVPAPQHF.

The chain couples TRBV7-3 to TRBJ2-7; D is perhaps TRBD2 (6 bases). V was shortened by 4 bases and J by 5 bases, with 15 bases between the two germline ends. Germline-derived CDR1 and CDR2 are SGHTA and FQGTGA. The CDR3 loop spans 14 amino acids. The CDR3 is CASSSGLGEDEQYF. The CDR3 DNA is TGTGCCAGCAGCTCGGGACTGGGGGAAGACGAGCAGTACTTC. The full variable domain, completed using reference TRBV7-3 and TRBJ2-7, is GAGVSQTPSNKVTEKGKYVELRCDPISGHTALYWYRQSLGQGPEFLIYFQGTGAADDSGLPNDRFFAVRPEGSVSTLKIQRTERGDSAVYLCASSSGLGEDEQYFGPGTRLTVT.

The chain employs TRBV6-5 and TRBJ2-7; no firm D call. The germline V gene has CDR1 MNHEY and CDR2 SVGAGI. This CDR3 is built from 13 residues. V lost 0 bases and J 4 bases, leaving 7 bases between the germline ends. CDR3 region: CASSYSDGYEQYV. The CDR3 DNA is TGTGCCAGCAGTTACTCTGACGGTTACGAGCAGTACGTC.

The genes are TRBV5-5 and TRBJ2-5; D unresolved. V lost 2 bases to trimming and J lost 5 bases, with 13 bases between them. The CDR3 is 14 residues long. CDR1 is SGHKS and CDR2 is YYEKEE in the germline V gene (reference sequence). The CDR3, as DNA: TGTGCCAGCAGCTTTCCCCCCCCTAGGGAGACCCAGTACTTC. Translating gives CASSFPPPRETQYF.

This sequence joins TRBV9 and TRBJ2-3; 8 bases are shared with TRBD1. Germline V gene data show CDR1 as SGDLS and CDR2 as YYNGEE. V lost 4 bases to trimming and J lost 4 bases; unmatched junction nucleotides: 8. There are 15 residues in the CDR3. As DNA, the CDR3 is TGTGCCAGCAGCCCCCAGGGGGCGCGCGCAGATACGCAGTATTTT. The encoded protein is CASSPQGARADTQYF.

The chain combines TRBV7-9 with TRBJ1-2; D is unclear. The CDR3 covers 15 residues. V shed 1 base and J shed 3 bases, with 12 bases lying between them. Germline V gene lookup returns CDR1 SEHNR and CDR2 FQNEAQ (reference sequence). The CDR3 bases are TGTGCCAGCAGCTTAGGCGCTGAGGTCGACTATGGCTACACCTTC. Translated: CASSLGAEVDYGYTF.

This clone was observed a single time. The genes are TRBV11-1 and TRBJ2-3; D call uncertain. CDR1 and CDR2 from the germline V gene are SGHAT and FQDESV (reference sequence). V was pared by 1 base and J by 1 base, with 6 bases between. The CDR3 loop spans 14 amino acids. Here the CDR3 reads CASSLGVGTDTQYF. CDR3 nucleotide sequence: TGTGCCAGCAGCTTAGGGGTGGGCACAGATACGCAGTATTTT.

The V and J genes are TRBV27 and TRBJ1-5; no firm D call. The germline V gene encodes CDR1 MNHEY and CDR2 SMNVEV (reference sequence). V lost 6 bases, J lost 3 bases, and 9 bases lay in between. CDR3 length: 13 residues. The CDR3 loop reads CASSLGYNQPQHF. CDR3 sequence (DNA): TGTGCCAGCAGCCTGGGATACAATCAGCCCCAGCATTTT.

This clone has only a few counts. The chain carries TRBV10-2 and TRBJ1-1; D not resolved. The CDR3 is 14 amino acids. Germline V CDR1 and CDR2: WSHSY, SAAADI. Trimming pared 0 bases from V and 1 base from J, leaving 6 bases between. The CDR3 reads CASSESMGNTEAFF. The CDR3 DNA reads TGCGCCAGCAGTGAGTCGATGGGGAACACTGAAGCTTTCTTT.

V gene TRBV18 combines with J gene TRBJ2-2, with D possibly being TRBD1 or TRBD2 (6 bases each). This CDR3 has 19 residues. Germline V gene lookup returns CDR1 KGHSH and CDR2 LQKENI. V shed 1 base and J shed 0 bases, with 18 bases lying between them. The CDR3 here is CASSPQPLMGGTNTGELFF. In DNA, the CDR3 is TGTGCCAGCTCACCACAACCACTCATGGGGGGCACGAACACCGGGGAGCTGTTTTTT.

The chain links TRBV11-2 to TRBJ2-1; 13 bases align to TRBD2. V lost 5 bases, J lost 0 bases, and 7 bases stayed unmatched. Germline V gives CDR1 SGHAT, CDR2 FQNNGV. The CDR3 runs to 18 residues. DNA for the CDR3: TGTGCCAGCAGCGACATACTAGCGGGGGGGTTCTCCTACAATGAGCAGTTCTTC. Protein product: CASSDILAGGFSYNEQFF.

The chain has TRBV15 and TRBJ1-1, with no clear D. Germline V gene data show CDR1 as LNHNV and CDR2 as YYDKDF (reference sequence). The CDR3 has 13 residues. Trimming cost V 7 bases and J 4 bases, with 13 bases left between them. CDR3 bases: TGTGCCACCACGTGGGAAGGGAGCACTGAAGCTTTCTTT. Protein: CATTWEGSTEAFF.

This clone is medium-sized by share. J is TRBJ2-5 and V is TRBV27; the match to TRBD1 covers 10 bases. This CDR3 spans 15 amino acids. Germline V lookup: CDR1 MNHEY, CDR2 SMNVEV (reference sequence). V shed 3 bases and J 5 bases; nucleotides not matched to a gene: 6. The CDR3 spells CASSLRTGGRETQYF. DNA for the CDR3: TGTGCCAGCAGTTTGCGGACAGGGGGAAGGGAGACCCAGTACTTC.

The rearrangement uses TRBV5-5 and TRBJ1-1; the D is unclear. The ends were cut back, 4 bases at V and 4 bases at J, with 11 bases in the middle. The CDR3 length is 13 residues. The germline V gene has CDR1 SGHKS and CDR2 YYEKEE (reference sequence). CDR3 sequence (DNA): TGTGCCAGCAGCGAGAACTGGGGCACTGAAGCTTTCTTT. It translates to CASSENWGTEAFF.

This chain joins TRBV9 and TRBJ1-4, with unresolved D. Germline V lookup: CDR1 SGDLS, CDR2 YYNGEE. V was pared by 0 bases and J by 6 bases, with 12 bases between. The CDR3 totals 15 residues. DNA of the CDR3: TGTGCCAGCAGCGTAGAAGGAGAATACGATGAAAAACTGTTTTTT. This translates into CASSVEGEYDEKLFF.